The clone carrying this TCR beta chain showed up just once. What it binds is unknown. This entry is derived from a study of vaccination effects on CD4 cells after COVID-19. Ahead of sequencing, the ViraFEST assay grew antigen-specific CD4+ T cells using viral peptide pools. Scientists isolated CD4+ T cells after an approximately 10-day culture period ended. Recipients of the vaccine had no prior SARS-CoV-2 infection and negative nucleocapsid antibodies. At days 3 and 7, half of the medium was exchanged for IL-2 medium. CDR1 SNHLY and CDR2 FYNNEI come from the germline V gene. V lost 6 bases and J 1 base, leaving 14 bases between the germline ends. The CDR3 runs to 15 residues. Measured with immunoSEQ multiplex PCR; TCRdb has only the in-frame clones, and not every one. In the table there are roughly 20,000 clones, over 65% of which are singletons.

The chain combines TRBV2 with TRBJ2-3, with D possibly being TRBD1 or TRBD2 (8 bases each). Here the sequenced sample was CD4+ T cells from PBMCs cultured with HCoV-NL63 spike peptides, taken before COVID-19 vaccination. This sequence was found in a human donor who received a COVID-19 vaccine. The CDR3 reads CASSRGGQGTDTQYF. For the CDR3, the DNA is TGTGCCAGCAGCCGGGGGGGACAGGGCACAGATACGCAGTATTTT.